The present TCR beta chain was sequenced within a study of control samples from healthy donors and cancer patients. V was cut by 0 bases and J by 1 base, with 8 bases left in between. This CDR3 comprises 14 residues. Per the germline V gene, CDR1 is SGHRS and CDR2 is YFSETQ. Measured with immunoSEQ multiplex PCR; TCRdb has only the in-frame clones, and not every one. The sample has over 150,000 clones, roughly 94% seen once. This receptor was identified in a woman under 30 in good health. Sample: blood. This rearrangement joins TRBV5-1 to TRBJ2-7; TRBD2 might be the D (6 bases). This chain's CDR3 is CASSLGRASYEQYF. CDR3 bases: TGCGCCAGCAGCTTGGGGAGGGCTTCCTACGAGCAGTACTTC. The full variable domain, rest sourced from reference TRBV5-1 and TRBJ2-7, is KAGVTQTPRYLIKTRGQQVTLSCSPISGHRSVSWYQQTPGQGLQFLFEYFSETQRNKGNFPGRFSGRQFSNSRSEMNVSTLELGDSALYLCASSLGRASYEQYFGPGTRLTVT.